This T cell receptor (beta chain) was retrieved from a study of blood T cell repertoires in COVID-19 (dated by TCRdb to the early 2020s). Study-level background: Samples covering the acute and convalescent phases of COVID-19 were provided by collaborators in the United States, Italy and Spain. The samples were drawn from two sources: the first 160 participants of the ongoing ImmuneRACE study, and 950 to 1,500 subjects contributed by 6 global collaborators. The sample metadata nearly always contained a de-identified subject ID, COVID-19 status, age in years and sex. Where available, HLA class I and class II types were obtained from metadata supplied by the sample provider rather than from assay-based typing. The dataset comprised deeply sampled blood TCRbeta repertoires from subjects exposed to, actively infected with, or recovered from COVID-19. The repertoires were released in a freely available public database meant as a resource for research on the immune response to SARS-CoV-2. The material from the prospective study consisted of cDNA or gDNA derived from T cells, B-cell-depleted T cells, or PBMCs. On the study overall, not on this receptor specifically: The quantity of clinical and demographic metadata differed by source and by participant and was supplied without curation.

The immunoSEQ Assay, a bias-controlled multiplex PCR, was used to amplify TCRbeta CDR3 regions from genomic DNA. In the original analysis: The number of nucleated cells in each sample was estimated from the amplification of reference gene primers within the assay. Sequence reads were collapsed and filtered to measure the absolute abundance of every unique TCRbeta CDR3 rearrangement. For each sample, productive Simpson clonality was calculated by taking the square root of Simpson's diversity index across productive rearrangements. TCRdb retrieved this table from immuneACCESS and kept in-frame rearrangements only. Not all clones are present; in checked studies, unresolved V genes account for under half, and no reason is known for the remainder. D and trimming were read from the DNA, whereas the V and J calls and clone size are those reported in that table. The sample table lists 310,000 or so clones, roughly 90% of them with a count of one. More than 7.5% of the sample rests with the top ten.

From the cysteine through the phenylalanine, the CDR3 covers 13 amino acids. Of the read, only the CDR3 DNA is kept; its 39 bases are in frame from base 1. Trimming accounts for 5 bases at V and 8 bases at J, while the number of junction bases matched to no gene is 7. In Seattle, one collaborating source enrolled patients while the infection was active and tracked those patients longitudinally over the course of disease. Each collaborating institution followed its own protocols to collect whole blood in K2EDTA tubes. Collaborator samples were shipped for TCRbeta analysis as frozen whole blood, isolated PBMCs, or DNA extracted from either sample type. On this clone itself: Its cognate antigen has yet to be identified. No much larger clone exists at a distance of one base, and base qualities are not known.

Specimen: peripheral blood. This TCR came from a man younger than 45 with COVID-19, enrolled during active disease. This chain joins TRBV12-3 or TRBV12-4 to TRBJ1-2; 8 central bases correspond to TRBD1. The CDR3 loop reads CASSAQGVGGYTF. The DNA reads TGTGCCAGCAGTGCACAGGGGGTTGGGGGCTACACCTTC.